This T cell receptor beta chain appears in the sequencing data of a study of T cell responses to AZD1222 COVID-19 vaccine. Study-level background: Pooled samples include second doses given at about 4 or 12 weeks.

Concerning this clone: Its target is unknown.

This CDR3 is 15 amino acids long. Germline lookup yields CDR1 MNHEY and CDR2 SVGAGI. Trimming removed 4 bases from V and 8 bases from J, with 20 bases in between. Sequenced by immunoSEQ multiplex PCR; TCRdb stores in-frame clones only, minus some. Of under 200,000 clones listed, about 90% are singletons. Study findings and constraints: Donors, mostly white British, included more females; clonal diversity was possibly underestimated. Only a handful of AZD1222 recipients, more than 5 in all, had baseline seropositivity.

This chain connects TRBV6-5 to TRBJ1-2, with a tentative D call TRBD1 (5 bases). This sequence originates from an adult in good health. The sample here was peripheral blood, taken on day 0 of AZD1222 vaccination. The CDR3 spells CASSFWGGRAWGYTF. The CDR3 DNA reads TGTGCCAGCAGTTTTTGGGGCGGGAGAGCCTGGGGCTACACCTTC.